A selection of T cell receptor beta chains follows, all from one sample in a study of T cells in Graves' hyperthyroidism and ophthalmopathy. TCRdb analysed the multiplex PCR reads with MiXCR anew, one entry per CDR3 protein. Here the sample spans about 540,000 distinct CDR3 sequences, around 45% being singletons. The specimen sequenced was peripheral blood or thyroid tissue (not recorded which). Source of these receptors: a woman younger than 35 with Graves' hyperthyroidism. The CDR3 runs from the conserved cysteine through the conserved F or W. A D gene is named only where the DNA matches it firmly. Clone size appears in some rows only: once, few, many, or a class for an expanded clone.

>few|NA|TRBJ1-2|TRBV27
TGTGCCAGCGGCCCGTGGGGCGGCTACACCTTC
CASGPWGGYTF
>NA|TRBD1|TRBJ1-2|TRBV12-5
TGTGCTAGTGGCCAACAGGGGGCTGGCGGCTACACCTTC
CASGQQGAGGYTF
>NA|NA|TRBJ2-7|TRBV18
TGTGCCAGCTCACCACCCCAGGGTGGCGAGCAGTACTTC
CASSPPQGGEQYF
>NA|NA|TRBJ1-1|TRBV2
TGTGCCAGCAGTGCTAGAGTATTTACCGGAGGAGAAGCTTTCTTT
CASSARVFTGGEAFF
>many|NA|TRBJ1-1|TRBV2
TGTGCCAGCAGAGGGATTGAAGCTTTCTTT
CASRGIEAFF
>NA|TRBD1|TRBJ1-5|TRBV7-2
TGTGCCAGCAGCGTGTTGACAGGGGGTAATCAGCCCCAGCATTTT
CASSVLTGGNQPQHF
>few|NA|TRBJ2-7|TRBV19
TGTGCCAGTAGTATGGGGAGTGGGGCCTACGAGCAGTACTTC
CASSMGSGAYEQYF
>many|NA|TRBJ1-5|TRBV7-3
TGTGCCAGCAGCCTTAACGGGGCAGGTCGGGGTCAGCCCCAGCATTTT
CASSLNGAGRGQPQHF
>NA|TRBD2|TRBJ2-7|TRBV15
TGTGCCACCAGCTCCCAGCGGGAGATCTCCTACGAGCAGTACTTC
CATSSQREISYEQYF
>NA|TRBD2|TRBJ2-5|TRBV10-3
TGTGCCATCAGTGAGGCGGGAGGGGAGACCCAGTACTTC
CAISEAGGETQYF
>many|TRBD2|TRBJ2-5|TRBV5-1
TGCGCCAGCAGCTTGGAAGCGGGAGTGAGGGAGACCCAGTACTTC
CASSLEAGVRETQYF
>few|NA|TRBJ2-6|TRBV19
TGTGCCACCCACGGCTCTGGGGCCAACGTCCTGACTTTC
CATHGSGANVLTF
>NA|NA|TRBJ1-1|TRBV29-1
TGCAGCGGGGGTGAGGACCGGCCTGAAGCTTTCTTT
CSGGEDRPEAFF
>NA|NA|TRBJ1-1|TRBV2
TGTGCCAGCAGTGAAGGGGTCCAGGGCACTGAAGCTTTCTTT
CASSEGVQGTEAFF
>NA|NA|TRBJ1-3|TRBV10-3
TGTGCCATCAGTGAGTCGTTGAACACCATATATTTT
CAISESLNTIYF
>many|TRBD2|TRBJ2-5|TRBV29-1
TGCAGCGTTGCCCCCTTAGCGGGAGTCCAGGGGGAGACCCAGTACTTC
CSVAPLAGVQGETQYF
>NA|NA|TRBJ1-3|TRBV11-1
TGTGCCAGCAGCCCGCAGGGGACTAACTATGGCTACACCATATATTTT
CASSPQGTNYGYTIYF
>NA|NA|TRBJ2-5|TRBV2
TGTGCCAGCTCCCAGACGGGCTATAGCAATCAGCCCCAGTACTTC
CASSQTGYSNQPQYF
>NA|NA|TRBJ1-3|TRBV4-2
TGTGCCAGCAGCCAAGGGCCCATGGCTGGAAACACCATATATTTT
CASSQGPMAGNTIYF
>many|TRBD1|TRBJ2-7|TRBV19
TGTGCCAGTGGCGAACGACAGGGGGGACACGAGCAGTACTTC
CASGERQGGHEQYF
>many|NA|TRBJ1-6|TRBV7-9
TGTGCCAGCAGCTTAGTTTCAGGGGCGGTTAATTCACCCCTCCACTTT
CASSLVSGAVNSPLHF
>many|TRBD1|TRBJ1-2|TRBV29-1
TGCAGCGTTAAAGACAGGGAAGGCTACACCTTC
CSVKDREGYTF
>NA|TRBD2|TRBJ2-5|TRBV7-3
TGTGCCAGCAGCTTAGGACAGGGGACTAGCGGAGAAGAGACCCAGTACTTC
CASSLGQGTSGEETQYF
>NA|NA|TRBJ1-6|TRBV20-1
TGCAGTGCTCGGAGCCCTGAGGCATCACCCCTCCACTTT
CSARSPEASPLHF
>NA|NA|TRBJ2-5|TRBV10-3
TGTGCCATCAGGGGAGGCACAGGGAGCGGAGAGACCCAGTACTTC
CAIRGGTGSGETQYF
>NA|TRBD1|TRBJ2-7|TRBV5-6
TGTGCCAGCAGGCAATATGACAGGGGGGCCTACGAGCAGTACTTC
CASRQYDRGAYEQYF
>many|NA|TRBJ1-2|TRBV11-2
TGTGCCAGCAGCTTAGATCGGACTGGCCGGGGCTACACCTTC
CASSLDRTGRGYTF
>many|NA|TRBJ1-3|TRBV12-3/TRBV12-4
TGTGCCAGCAGCCAAAGCTCTGGAAACACCATATATTTT
CASSQSSGNTIYF
>few|TRBD2|TRBJ2-2|TRBV4-1
TGCGCCAGCAGCCAGACGATTTGGGGAGGGACCGGGGAGCTGTTTTTT
CASSQTIWGGTGELFF
>many|NA|TRBJ1-3|TRBV7-8
TGTGCCAGCAGCCTGCAGGGGAGGGTAAACACCATATATTTT
CASSLQGRVNTIYF
>NA|TRBD1|TRBJ2-7|TRBV5-6
TGTGCCAGCAGCTTAACGCCGGCAGGGGGCGCCGAGCAGTACTTC
CASSLTPAGGAEQYF
>NA|TRBD2|TRBJ2-3|TRBV10-1
TGCGCCAGCAGTGAGGGGACTAGCGGGATTATAGATACGCAGTATTTT
CASSEGTSGIIDTQYF
>NA|NA|TRBJ2-7|TRBV29-1
TGCAGCGTCCGTCCCCAAGCAGATTCCTACGAGCAGTACTTC
CSVRPQADSYEQYF
>NA|NA|TRBJ2-3|TRBV12-3/TRBV12-4
TGTGCCAGCAGGAGGGACCGCAGAGATACGCAGTATTTT
CASRRDRRDTQYF
>once|TRBD2|TRBJ2-2|TRBV12-3/TRBV12-4
TGTGCCAGCAGTTTAGCCCCTAGCGGGATCGCCGGGGAGCAGTTTTTT
CASSLAPSGIAGEQFF
>NA|NA|TRBJ2-7|TRBV27
TGTGCCATCGCGCAGGGAGAGGCCTACGAGCAGTACTTC
CAIAQGEAYEQYF
>NA|TRBD2|TRBJ2-1|TRBV12-3/TRBV12-4
TGTGCCAGCAGTTTAGCCCATGGGAGCGGGGCTGAGCAGTTCTTC
CASSLAHGSGAEQFF
>NA|NA|TRBJ2-3|TRBV24-1
TGTGCCACCAGCCGAGAGGTAGGGAACACAGATACGCAGTATTTT
CATSREVGNTDTQYF
>many|NA|TRBJ2-6|TRBV6-2/TRBV6-3
TGTGCCAGCAGCCAGGATACAGGGATCGACGTCCTGACTTTC
CASSQDTGIDVLTF
>few|TRBD1|TRBJ1-6|TRBV3-1
TGTGCCAGCAGCCCCATTCGGGGGACAGGGGTCTCACCCCTCCACTTT
CASSPIRGTGVSPLHF
>many|NA|TRBJ2-7|TRBV24-1
TGTGCCACCAGCCGACCCCGCTCCTACGAGCAGTACTTC
CATSRPRSYEQYF